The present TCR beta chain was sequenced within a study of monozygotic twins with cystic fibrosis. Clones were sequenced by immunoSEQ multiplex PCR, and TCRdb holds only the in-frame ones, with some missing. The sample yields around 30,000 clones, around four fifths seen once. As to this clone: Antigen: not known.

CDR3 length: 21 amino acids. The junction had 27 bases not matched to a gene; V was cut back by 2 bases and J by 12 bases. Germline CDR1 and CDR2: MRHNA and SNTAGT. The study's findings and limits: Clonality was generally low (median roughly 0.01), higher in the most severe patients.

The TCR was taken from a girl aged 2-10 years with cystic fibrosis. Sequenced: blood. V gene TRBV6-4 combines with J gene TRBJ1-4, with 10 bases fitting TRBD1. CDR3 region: CASSDPSILRDRGSQYLELFF. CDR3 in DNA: TGTGCCAGCAGTGACCCTTCGATATTGCGGGACAGGGGATCCCAGTATTTGGAACTGTTTTTT.